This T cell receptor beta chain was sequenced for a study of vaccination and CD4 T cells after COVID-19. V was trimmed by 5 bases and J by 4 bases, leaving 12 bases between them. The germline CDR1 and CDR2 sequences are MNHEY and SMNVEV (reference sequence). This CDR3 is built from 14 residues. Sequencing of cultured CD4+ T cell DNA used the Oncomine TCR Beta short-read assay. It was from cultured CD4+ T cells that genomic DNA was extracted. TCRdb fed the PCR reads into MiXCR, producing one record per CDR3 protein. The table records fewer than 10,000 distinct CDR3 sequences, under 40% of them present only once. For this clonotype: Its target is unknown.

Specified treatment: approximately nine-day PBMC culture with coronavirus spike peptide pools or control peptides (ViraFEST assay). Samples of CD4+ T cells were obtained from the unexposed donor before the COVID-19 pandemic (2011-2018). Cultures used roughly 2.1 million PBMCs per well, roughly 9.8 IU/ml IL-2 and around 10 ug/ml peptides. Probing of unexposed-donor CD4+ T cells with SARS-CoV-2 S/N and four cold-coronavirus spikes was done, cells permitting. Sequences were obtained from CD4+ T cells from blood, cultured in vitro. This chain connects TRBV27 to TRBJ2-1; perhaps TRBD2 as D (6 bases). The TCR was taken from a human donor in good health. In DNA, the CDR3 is TGTGCCAGCAGTCCGGGGGACTTTTACAATGAGCAGTTCTTC. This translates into CASSPGDFYNEQFF.